Below, 3 T cell receptor beta chains from the same sample are listed, as sequenced in a study of T cell repertoires in cytomegalovirus infection. TCRdb processed the reads anew with MiXCR; each CDR3 protein has one entry. The top ten clones hold under 7.5% of a sample with around 210,000 distinct CDR3 sequences, approximately 7% of them seen once. The sequenced sample was PBMCs. Receptors were obtained from a human donor in good health (CMV status not recorded). Some clones in this sample may be carry-over from other donors' samples.

Judged by abundance, this clonotype is medium-sized. The chain has TRBV7-2 and TRBJ2-5; the D gene could be TRBD1 or TRBD2 (6 bases each). The V end lost 2 bases, the J end lost 2 bases, and 21 bases lay between the germline ends. This CDR3 comprises 18 residues. Germline assignment: CDR1 SGHTA and CDR2 FQGNSA. The CDR3 reads CASSLFHGGVKGQETQYF. CDR3 sequence (DNA): TGTGCCAGCAGCTTATTCCACGGGGGCGTCAAGGGACAAGAGACCCAGTACTTC.

This chain joins TRBV12-3 or TRBV12-4 and TRBJ2-1; perhaps TRBD2 as D (5 bases). V dropped 8 bases and J dropped 8 bases, with 16 bases sitting between them. The CDR3 spans 13 residues. CDR3 coding DNA: TGTGCCAGCCGATCGTCCACCGGGGATGAGCAGTTCTTC. It translates to CASRSSTGDEQFF.

This clonotype was detected ten times or more. The chain links TRBV7-2 to TRBJ1-4, with 8 nucleotides matching TRBD1. CDR3 length: 14 residues. The V and J ends lost 5 bases and 7 bases, in that order; junction bases with no gene match: 6. CDR1 SGHTA and CDR2 FQGNSA come from the germline V gene. CDR3 nucleotide sequence: TGTGCCAGCAGCCGCACAGGGGGGGGTGAAAAACTGTTTTTT. Translated: CASSRTGGGEKLFF.